One sample yielded the 31 T cell receptor beta chains listed below, sequenced in a study of T cell responses to AZD1222 COVID-19 vaccine. This table comes from immunoSEQ multiplex PCR, and its TCRdb copy is limited to in-frame clones, with some not included. Of about 140,000 clones listed, about 87% are singletons. Source: peripheral blood, taken on day 0 of AZD1222 vaccination. These receptors came from an adult in good health.

This clone appeared a single time. The chain employs TRBV27 and TRBJ2-2; 9 bases are shared with TRBD2. Unmatched junction bases numbered 6, after V lost 4 bases and J lost 6 bases. CDR1 and CDR2 from the germline V gene are MNHEY and SMNVEV (reference sequence). This CDR3 has 15 residues. Written as DNA, the CDR3 is TGTGCCAGCAGTTACTTAGCGGGAGTAGCCGGGGAGCTGTTTTTT. This encodes CASSYLAGVAGELFF.

This chain uses TRBV5-4 with TRBJ1-1; a possible D gene is TRBD1 (5 bases). V lost 4 bases to trimming and J lost 5 bases, with 9 bases between them. The V gene's germline CDR1 is SGHNT and CDR2 YYREEE (reference sequence). The CDR3 loop spans 12 amino acids. The CDR3 bases are TGTGCCAGCAGCCCGGGACGGACTGAAGCTTTCTTT. Translation gives CASSPGRTEAFF.

This sequence joins TRBV10-3 and TRBJ1-2; a weak D match, TRBD1 (5 bases). Germline values: CDR1 ENHRY, CDR2 SYGVKD. Trimming removed 0 bases at V and 2 bases at J, with 7 bases between. The CDR3 runs 14 residues. The CDR3 nucleotides are TGTGCCATCAGTGAGTCTAGGGACAACTATGGCTACACCTTC. As protein: CAISESRDNYGYTF.

The chain has TRBV6-5 and TRBJ2-1, with 10 positions matching TRBD2. The CDR3 consists of 15 residues. The V gene end was trimmed by 6 bases and the J gene end by 6 bases; junction bases not matched to a gene: 8. Germline loops: CDR1 MNHEY, CDR2 SVGAGI. CDR3 in DNA: TGTGCCAGCAGGTCTAGCGGGAGAGCCGCCAATGAGCAGTTCTTC. Encoded protein: CASRSSGRAANEQFF.

This chain connects TRBV9 to TRBJ1-3; 7 bases fit TRBD1. The junction had 9 bases not matched to a gene; V was cut back by 2 bases and J by 7 bases. This CDR3 spans 15 amino acids. Germline CDR1 SGDLS, CDR2 YYNGEE. This CDR3 is CASSVMTGKSNTIYF. The CDR3 coding sequence is TGTGCCAGCAGCGTTATGACAGGGAAAAGTAACACCATATATTTT.

This clone was seen a handful of times. The chain recombines TRBV24-1 with TRBJ2-1; the D gene is possibly TRBD2 (5 bases). The ends were cut back, 4 bases at V and 0 bases at J, with 18 bases in the middle. This CDR3 has 18 residues. Looked up from germline, CDR1 is KGHDR and CDR2 is SFDVKD. CDR3 in DNA: TGTGCCACCAGTGACCCCGGGGTAGCGCCAAGCTCCTACAATGAGCAGTTCTTC. This encodes CATSDPGVAPSSYNEQFF.

The CDR3, as DNA: TGCGCCAGCAGCCAAGCGGACTCTCAAGAGACCCAGTACTTC. The encoded protein is CASSQADSQETQYF. The chain employs TRBV4-1 and TRBJ2-5, with D tentatively TRBD2 (5 bases). Germline V gene data show CDR1 as MGHRA and CDR2 as YSYEKL. This CDR3 has 14 residues. With 1 base removed from V and 2 bases from J, the gap between germline ends came to 8 bases.

V and J are TRBV28 and TRBJ2-1; TRBD1 matches 8 bases. Per germline, CDR1 MDHEN and CDR2 SYDVKM. J was trimmed by 12 bases and V by 5 bases; bases with no gene match: 3. The CDR3 is made up of 11 amino acids. The chain's CDR3 is CASSPGTGQFF. The CDR3 DNA reads TGTGCCAGCAGTCCCGGGACAGGGCAGTTCTTC.

Here the CDR3 DNA reads TGTGCCAGCAGTCCATCGGGATGGGCCAACTTTAATCAGCCCCAGCATTTT. Amino acid sequence: CASSPSGWANFNQPQHF. This chain connects TRBV6-2 or TRBV6-3 to TRBJ1-5; D is undetermined. CDR3 length: 17 residues. V was pared by 5 bases and J by 4 bases, with 21 bases between. Germline CDR1 is MNHEY and CDR2 is SVGEGT.

This chain joins TRBV3-1 (or the pseudogene TRBV3-2) and TRBJ1-6; D is ambiguous. Deletions cut 1 base from V and 11 bases from J, with 6 bases between. Germline loops: CDR1 LGHDT, CDR2 YNNKEL (reference sequence). The CDR3 contains 12 residues. In nucleotides, the CDR3 is TGTGCCAGCAGCCAAGTCGGGACACCCCTCCACTTT. Its protein is CASSQVGTPLHF.

The V call is TRBV3-1 (or the pseudogene TRBV3-2), the J call TRBJ2-3; possible D gene TRBD2, 6 bases. V shed 0 bases and J shed 1 base, with 14 bases lying between them. CDR1 is LGHDT, CDR2 YNNKEL, per germline (reference sequence). The CDR3 totals 17 residues. Here the CDR3 reads CASSQDKAGRGTDTQYF. DNA for the CDR3: TGTGCCAGCAGCCAAGATAAGGCGGGAAGGGGCACAGATACGCAGTATTTT.

V is TRBV7-6 and J is TRBJ1-4; 10 nucleotides align to TRBD1. After removal of 3 bases from V and 7 bases from J, the junction contained 8 bases not matched to a gene. The CDR3 extends over 16 amino acids. Germline CDR1 is SGHVS and CDR2 is FNYEAQ. The CDR3 coding sequence is TGTGCCAGCAGCTTGGCGACAGGGGGCAAGGGTGAAAAACTGTTTTTT. It yields the protein CASSLATGGKGEKLFF.

This clone was recorded only once. V is TRBV28 and J is TRBJ1-5; TRBD1 matches 9 bases. CDR3 size: 16 residues. J gave up 3 bases and V 2 bases, and 5 bases lay outside the gene matches. Germline V lookup: CDR1 MDHEN, CDR2 SYDVKM. CDR3 nucleotide sequence: TGTGCCAGCAGTTTAGGGACAGGGTTAAACAATCAGCCCCAGCATTTT. It codes for CASSLGTGLNNQPQHF. Supplemented by reference TRBV28 and TRBJ1-5, the full variable domain reads DVKVTQSSRYLVKRTGEKVFLECVQDMDHENMFWYRQDPGLGLRLIYFSYDVKMKEKGDIPEGYSVSREKKERFSLILESASTNQTSMYLCASSLGTGLNNQPQHFGDGTRLSIL.

The chain joins TRBV6-1 to TRBJ1-6; D gene uncertain. Between the trimmed V and J ends, which lost 1 base and 0 bases, there was a span of 13 bases. Germline CDR1 and CDR2: MNHNS and SASEGT. The CDR3 consists of 18 residues. The CDR3 spells CASSEGPPASSYNSPLHF. CDR3 bases: TGTGCCAGCAGTGAAGGCCCGCCGGCGAGCTCCTATAATTCACCCCTCCACTTT.

V gene TRBV7-9 combines with J gene TRBJ2-2, with D possibly matching TRBD1 (5 bases). Trimming removed 5 bases from V and 3 bases from J, with 22 bases in between. The CDR3 is made up of 18 amino acids. The germline CDR1 and CDR2 sequences are SEHNR and FQNEAQ (reference sequence). The CDR3: CASSRAPPRAGDTGELFF. DNA of the CDR3: TGTGCCAGCAGCCGGGCCCCCCCCAGGGCTGGTGACACCGGGGAGCTGTTTTTT.

This rearrangement joins TRBV20-1 to TRBJ1-6, with D possibly being TRBD1 (5 bases). This CDR3 has 17 residues. Germline loops: CDR1 DFQATT, CDR2 SNEGSKA (reference sequence). The germline V and J ends were trimmed by 3 bases and 0 bases, with 15 bases remaining between them. CDR3 DNA sequence: TGCAGTGCTAGTTTCGGGGCCTCGAGCTCCTATAATTCACCCCTCCACTTT. It encodes CSASFGASSSYNSPLHF.

This chain connects TRBV4-3 to TRBJ1-3; D may be TRBD1 (5 bases). In germline, CDR1 is LGHNA, CDR2 YSLEER. The V end was cut by 1 base, the J end by 1 base, with 8 bases between. The length of the CDR3 is 15 residues. The CDR3 DNA follows: TGCGCCAGCAGCCAAGGGGGGACGTCTGGAAACACCATATATTTT. This codes for CASSQGGTSGNTIYF.

V usage is TRBV5-6 and J usage is TRBJ1-1; D not certain. The germline gives CDR1 SGHDT, CDR2 YYEEEE. The CDR3 runs 14 residues. V was pared by 0 bases and J by 5 bases, with 11 bases between. The CDR3 DNA follows: TGTGCCAGCAGCTTGGCTCTTCTGGGAACTGAAGCTTTCTTT. This gives the protein CASSLALLGTEAFF. The whole variable domain, filled in from reference TRBV5-6 and TRBJ1-1, reads DAGVTQSPTHLIKTRGQQVTLRCSPKSGHDTVSWYQQALGQGPQFIFQYYEEEERQRGNFPDRFSGHQFPNYSSELNVNALLLGDSALYLCASSLALLGTEAFFGQGTRLTVV.

The V and J genes are TRBV30 and TRBJ2-5; 7 bases are shared with TRBD1. The CDR3 has 15 residues. The germline V gene has CDR1 GTSNPN and CDR2 SVGIG (reference sequence). J was trimmed by 6 bases and V by 4 bases; bases with no gene match: 14. DNA for the CDR3: TGTGCCTGGACGACCGGGACAGTCACAAGGCAGACCCAGTACTTC. Its translation: CAWTTGTVTRQTQYF.

The chain recombines TRBV7-3 with TRBJ1-6; no clear D. Deletions cut 2 bases from V and 10 bases from J, with 15 bases between. The CDR3 is 15 residues long. Germline assignment: CDR1 SGHTA and CDR2 FQGTGA. The CDR3 coding sequence is TGTGCCAGCAGCTTAGGGAATCAAAGGGCATCACCCCTCCACTTT. Its translation: CASSLGNQRASPLHF.

This clone was counted a single time. The gene calls are TRBV5-1 and TRBJ2-1; TRBD2 aligns across 14 bases. Trimming took 4 bases from V and 11 from J; bases not matched to a gene: 14. CDR1 is SGHRS and CDR2 is YFSETQ in the germline V gene. The CDR3 is 17 residues long. This CDR3 is CASSDGLAGGGGNKQFF. CDR3 DNA: TGCGCCAGCAGCGACGGACTAGCGGGAGGAGGAGGAAATAAGCAGTTCTTC.

The CDR3 loop reads CASSLVQGAGYGYTF. The CDR3 nucleotides are TGTGCCAGCAGCTTGGTACAGGGGGCTGGGTATGGCTACACCTTC. The genes are TRBV5-5 and TRBJ1-2; TRBD1 aligns across 9 bases. Unmatched junction bases numbered 5, after V lost 0 bases and J lost 5 bases. The length of the CDR3 is 15 residues. Per the germline V gene, CDR1 is SGHKS and CDR2 is YYEKEE (reference sequence).

This clone came up once. The rearrangement uses TRBV23-1 and TRBJ2-7; D gene unclear. TRBV23-1 is classed as an ORF, of uncertain function. Trimming took off 1 base at V and 2 bases at J, with 9 bases between the two ends. This CDR3 has 14 amino acids. This chain's CDR3 is CASSQFPRAYEQYF. As DNA, the CDR3 is TGCGCCAGCAGTCAATTTCCTCGAGCCTACGAGCAGTACTTC.

The chain recombines TRBV19 with TRBJ1-2; the match to TRBD1 covers 8 bases. The J segment lost 8 bases and the V segment lost 5 bases, leaving 10 bases of the junction unmatched. Per the germline V gene, CDR1 is LNHDA and CDR2 is SQIVND (reference sequence). This CDR3 is built from 14 residues. CDR3 nucleotides: TGTGCCAGTAGTCCAACTTGGACAGGGCAGGGCTACACCTTC. Translating gives CASSPTWTGQGYTF.

This chain uses TRBV27 with TRBJ1-2; D remains ambiguous. Germline V lookup: CDR1 MNHEY, CDR2 SMNVEV (reference sequence). The CDR3 has 14 amino acids. V lost 2 bases and J lost 5, with 12 bases in between. The CDR3, as DNA: TGTGCCAGCAGTTTAAGTGGTATGGGGTATGGCTACACCTTC. Its translation is CASSLSGMGYGYTF.

The V call is TRBV19, the J call TRBJ1-2; TRBD1 agrees at 8 bases. The CDR3 is 13 residues long. The V gene's germline CDR1 is LNHDA and CDR2 SQIVND (reference sequence). J lost 3 bases, V lost 8 bases, and 5 bases had no gene match. In DNA, the CDR3 is TGTGCCAGTCACGGACAGGGACACTATGGCTACACCTTC. Translated, it gives CASHGQGHYGYTF.

This chain uses TRBV30 with TRBJ2-7; TRBD1 matches 8 bases. The junction had 11 bases not matched to a gene; V was cut back by 3 bases and J by 4 bases. From germline, CDR1 is GTSNPN and CDR2 SVGIG (reference sequence). The CDR3 consists of 15 residues. CDR3 sequence (DNA): TGTGCCTGGAGCCCCATCGCAGGGGGCGTATACGAGCAGTACTTC. The encoded protein is CAWSPIAGGVYEQYF.

This clone was seen just once. The CDR3 sequence: CASSLTSPGELFF. In DNA form, the CDR3 reads TGTGCCAGCAGCTTAACGTCTCCCGGGGAGCTGTTTTTT. V gene TRBV7-3 combines with J gene TRBJ2-2; no firm D call. Trimming shortened V by 0 bases and J by 6 bases, and 5 bases separated the two germline ends. CDR1 SGHTA and CDR2 FQGTGA come from the germline V gene. The CDR3 runs to 13 residues.

Written as DNA, the CDR3 is TGTGCCAGCAGCTTATTTAGACAGGGATCCCAGCCCCAGCATTTT. This encodes CASSLFRQGSQPQHF. The chain uses TRBV7-2 and TRBJ1-5; 7 nucleotides agree with TRBD1. Germline V gene data show CDR1 as SGHTA and CDR2 as FQGNSA. The CDR3 runs to 15 residues. Trimming at V came to 2 bases and at J to 7 bases, leaving 8 bases not matched to a gene. The full variable domain, its missing parts supplied by reference TRBV7-2 and TRBJ1-5, is GAGVSQSPSNKVTEKGKDVELRCDPISGHTALYWYRQSLGQGLEFLIYFQGNSAPDKSGLPSDRFSAERTGGSVSTLTIQRTQQEDSAVYLCASSLFRQGSQPQHFGDGTRLSIL.

The chain employs TRBV20-1 and TRBJ2-1; TRBD2 agrees at 10 bases. There are 14 residues in the CDR3. Germline CDR1 reads DFQATT; CDR2 reads SNEGSKA (reference sequence). V dropped 3 bases and J dropped 10; count of bases not matched to a gene: 9. The CDR3 sequence: CSASGLAGVREQFF. CDR3 DNA sequence: TGCAGTGCTAGTGGTCTAGCGGGAGTTCGGGAGCAGTTCTTC.

This chain links TRBV12-3 or TRBV12-4 with TRBJ2-1; no clear D gene. The V gene lost 2 bases and the J gene lost 9 bases, with 5 bases spanning the gap. This CDR3 is built from 11 residues. This CDR3 is CASSLLGEQFF. DNA of the CDR3: TGTGCCAGCAGTTTATTGGGTGAGCAGTTCTTC.